This entry concerns a single T cell receptor (beta chain). Its specificity is not known. The V segment lost 2 bases and the J segment 1 base; nucleotides outside the gene matches: 4. This CDR3 is built from 15 residues. Germline-derived CDR1 and CDR2 are MDHEN and SYDVKM. Assay used: immunoSEQ multiplex PCR; TCRdb lists only in-frame clones, some missing. This repertoire shows 550,000 to 850,000 clones, 72% found once; its top ten account for more than 1.5%. The sample belongs to a study of shared clonotypes between healthy human individuals. Whole-study results and caveats: Some naive CD4 clonotypes, about 5.5%, turned up in common across several donors.

The TCR sequence derives from a woman in her 30s in good health. Sequenced input: memory CD4+ T cells sorted from blood. Subset defined: CD45RA-negative fraction. The V and J genes are TRBV28 and TRBJ2-5; 7 bases align to TRBD1. Here the CDR3 reads CASSLMTGSQETQYF. The CDR3 nucleotides are TGTGCCAGCAGTTTAATGACAGGGAGCCAAGAGACCCAGTACTTC. The variable domain in full, completed from reference TRBV28 and TRBJ2-5, reads DVKVTQSSRYLVKRTGEKVFLECVQDMDHENMFWYRQDPGLGLRLIYFSYDVKMKEKGDIPEGYSVSREKKERFSLILESASTNQTSMYLCASSLMTGSQETQYFGPGTRLLVL.